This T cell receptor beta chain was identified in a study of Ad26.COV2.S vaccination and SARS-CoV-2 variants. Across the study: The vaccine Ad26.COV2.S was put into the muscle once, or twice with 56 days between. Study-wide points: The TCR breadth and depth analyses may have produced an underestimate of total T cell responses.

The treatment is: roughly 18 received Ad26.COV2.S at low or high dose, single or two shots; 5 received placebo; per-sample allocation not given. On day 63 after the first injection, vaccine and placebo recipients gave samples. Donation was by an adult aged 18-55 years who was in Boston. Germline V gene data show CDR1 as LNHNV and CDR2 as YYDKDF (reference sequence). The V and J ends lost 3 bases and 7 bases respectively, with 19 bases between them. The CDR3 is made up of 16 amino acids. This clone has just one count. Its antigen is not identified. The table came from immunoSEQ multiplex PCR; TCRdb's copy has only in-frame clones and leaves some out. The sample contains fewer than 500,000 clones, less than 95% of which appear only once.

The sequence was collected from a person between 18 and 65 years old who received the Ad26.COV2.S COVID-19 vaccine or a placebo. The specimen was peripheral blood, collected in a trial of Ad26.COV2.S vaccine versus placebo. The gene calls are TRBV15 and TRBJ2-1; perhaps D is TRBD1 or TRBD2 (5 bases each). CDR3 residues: CATSSRRGDVGNEQFF. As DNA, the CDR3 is TGTGCCACCAGCAGTCGACGGGGCGACGTGGGGAATGAGCAGTTCTTC.